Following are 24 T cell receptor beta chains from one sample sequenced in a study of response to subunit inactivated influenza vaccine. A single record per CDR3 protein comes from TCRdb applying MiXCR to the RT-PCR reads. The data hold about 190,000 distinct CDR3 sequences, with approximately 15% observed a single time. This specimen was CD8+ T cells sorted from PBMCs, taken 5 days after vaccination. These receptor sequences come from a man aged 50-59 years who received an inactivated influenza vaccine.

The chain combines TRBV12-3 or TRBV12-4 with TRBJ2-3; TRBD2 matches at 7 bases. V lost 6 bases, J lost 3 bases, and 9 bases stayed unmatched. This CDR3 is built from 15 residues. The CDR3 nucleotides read TGTGCCAGCAGACCAACTAGGGGAGGGACAGATACGCAGTATTTT. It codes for CASRPTRGGTDTQYF.

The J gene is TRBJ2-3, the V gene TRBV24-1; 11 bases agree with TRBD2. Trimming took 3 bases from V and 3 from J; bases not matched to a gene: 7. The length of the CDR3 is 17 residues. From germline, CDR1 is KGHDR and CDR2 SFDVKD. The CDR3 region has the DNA TGTGCCACCAGTGATACACTAGCGGGGGTCCGGACAGATACGCAGTATTTT. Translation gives CATSDTLAGVRTDTQYF.

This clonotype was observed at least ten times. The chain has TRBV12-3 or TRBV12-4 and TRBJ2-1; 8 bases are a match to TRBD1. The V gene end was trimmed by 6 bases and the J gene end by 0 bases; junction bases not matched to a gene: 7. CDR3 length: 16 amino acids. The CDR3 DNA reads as TGTGCCAGCAGATACACAGGGGGTAGCTCCTACAATGAGCAGTTCTTC. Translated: CASRYTGGSSYNEQFF.

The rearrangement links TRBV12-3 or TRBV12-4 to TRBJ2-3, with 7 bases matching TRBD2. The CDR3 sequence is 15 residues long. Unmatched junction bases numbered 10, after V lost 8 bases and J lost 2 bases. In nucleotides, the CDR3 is TGTGCCAGCGGTCCAGCGGGGCTCTACACAGATACGCAGTATTTT. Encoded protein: CASGPAGLYTDTQYF.

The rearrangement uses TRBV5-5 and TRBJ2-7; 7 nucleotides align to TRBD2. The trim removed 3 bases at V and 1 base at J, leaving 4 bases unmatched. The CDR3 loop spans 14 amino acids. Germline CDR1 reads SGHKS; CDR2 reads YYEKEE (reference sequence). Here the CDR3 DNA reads TGTGCCAGCAGCTCGGACGGGGGGTCCTACGAGCAGTACTTC. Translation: CASSSDGGSYEQYF.

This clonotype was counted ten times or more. This CDR3 reads CASSHGIRRETQYF. The CDR3, as DNA: TGTGCCAGCAGTCACGGGATTCGGCGAGAGACCCAGTACTTC. The chain combines TRBV12-3 or TRBV12-4 with TRBJ2-5; possible D gene TRBD2, 5 bases. The CDR3 contains 14 residues. The ends were cut back, 5 bases at V and 4 bases at J, with 14 bases in the middle.

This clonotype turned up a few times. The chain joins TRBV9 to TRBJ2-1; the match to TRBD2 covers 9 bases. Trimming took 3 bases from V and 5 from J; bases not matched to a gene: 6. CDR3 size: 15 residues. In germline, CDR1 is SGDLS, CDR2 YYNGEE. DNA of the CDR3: TGTGCCAGCAGCGCAAGCGGGAGGACCGACAATGAGCAGTTCTTC. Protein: CASSASGRTDNEQFF.

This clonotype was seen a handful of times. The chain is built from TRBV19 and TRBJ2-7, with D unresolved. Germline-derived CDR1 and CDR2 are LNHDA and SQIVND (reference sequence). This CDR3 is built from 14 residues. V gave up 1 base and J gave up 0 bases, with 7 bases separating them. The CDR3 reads CASSIATDSYEQYF. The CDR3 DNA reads TGTGCCAGTAGTATAGCCACGGACTCCTACGAGCAGTACTTC. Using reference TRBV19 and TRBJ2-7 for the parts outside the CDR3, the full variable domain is DGGITQSPKYLFRKEGQNVTLSCEQNLNHDAMYWYRQDPGQGLRLIYYSQIVNDFQKGDIAEGYSVSREKKESFPLTVTSAQKNPTAFYLCASSIATDSYEQYFGPGTRLTVT.

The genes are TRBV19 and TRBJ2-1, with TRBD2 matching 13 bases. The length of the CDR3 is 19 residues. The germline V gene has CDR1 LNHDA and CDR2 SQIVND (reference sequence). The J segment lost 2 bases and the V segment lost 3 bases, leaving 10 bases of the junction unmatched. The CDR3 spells CASSIRLAGGQFAYNEQFF. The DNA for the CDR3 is TGTGCCAGTAGTATTCGACTAGCGGGGGGCCAATTCGCCTACAATGAGCAGTTCTTC.

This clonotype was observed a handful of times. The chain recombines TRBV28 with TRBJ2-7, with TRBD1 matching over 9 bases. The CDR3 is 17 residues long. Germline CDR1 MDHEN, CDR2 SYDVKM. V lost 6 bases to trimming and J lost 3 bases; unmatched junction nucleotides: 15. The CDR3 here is CASRFRQGGLVYYEQYF. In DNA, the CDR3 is TGTGCCAGCAGGTTCCGACAGGGGGGCCTTGTTTACTACGAGCAGTACTTC.

Here the CDR3 reads CASSPAGFYEQYF. The CDR3 region has the DNA TGTGCCAGCAGCCCGGCGGGGTTCTACGAGCAGTACTTC. This chain connects TRBV7-9 to TRBJ2-7, with a possible D match to TRBD2 (6 bases). V was trimmed by 5 bases and J by 3 bases, leaving 11 bases between them. The CDR3 loop spans 13 amino acids. CDR1 SEHNR and CDR2 FQNEAQ come from the germline V gene (reference sequence). The full variable domain, in which reference TRBV7-9 and TRBJ2-7 provide the parts outside the CDR3, is DTGVSQNPRHKITKRGQNVTFRCDPISEHNRLYWYRQTLGQGPEFLTYFQNEAQLEKSRLLSDRFSAERPKGSFSTLEIQRTEQGDSAMYLCASSPAGFYEQYFGPGTRLTVT.

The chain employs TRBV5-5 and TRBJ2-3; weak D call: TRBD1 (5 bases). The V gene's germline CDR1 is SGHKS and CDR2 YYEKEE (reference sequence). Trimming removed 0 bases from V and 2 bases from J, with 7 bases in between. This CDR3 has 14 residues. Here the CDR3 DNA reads TGTGCCAGCAGCTTGGGACAGATCACAGATACGCAGTATTTT. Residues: CASSLGQITDTQYF.

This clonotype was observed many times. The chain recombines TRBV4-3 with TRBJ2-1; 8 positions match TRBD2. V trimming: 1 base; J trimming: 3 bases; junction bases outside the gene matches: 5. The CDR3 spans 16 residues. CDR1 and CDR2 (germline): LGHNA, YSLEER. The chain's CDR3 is CASSQVTGGGYNEQFF. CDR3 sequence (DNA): TGCGCCAGCAGCCAAGTAACGGGGGGGGGCTACAATGAGCAGTTCTTC.

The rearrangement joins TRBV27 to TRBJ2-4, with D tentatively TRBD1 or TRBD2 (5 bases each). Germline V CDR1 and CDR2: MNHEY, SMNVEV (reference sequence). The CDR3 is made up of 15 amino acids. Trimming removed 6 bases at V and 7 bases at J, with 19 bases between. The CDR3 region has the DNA TGTGCCAGCAGGCCGACCTCCGGGGCCACTAACATTCAGTACTTC. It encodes CASRPTSGATNIQYF.

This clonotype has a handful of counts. The CDR3 bases are TGTGCCAGCACCCCCCTCACGACAGGGCAGAGCTCCTACGAGCAGTACTTC. As protein: CASTPLTTGQSSYEQYF. This sequence joins TRBV28 and TRBJ2-7; 7 positions match TRBD1. This CDR3 has 17 amino acids. Germline CDR1 is MDHEN and CDR2 is SYDVKM. V gave up 7 bases and J gave up 0 bases; unmatched junction bases: 15.

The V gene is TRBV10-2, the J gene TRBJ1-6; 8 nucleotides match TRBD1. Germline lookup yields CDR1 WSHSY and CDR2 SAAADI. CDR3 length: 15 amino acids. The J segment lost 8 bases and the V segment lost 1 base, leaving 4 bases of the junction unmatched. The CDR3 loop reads CASSEWDRFDSPLHF. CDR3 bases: TGCGCCAGCAGTGAGTGGGACAGGTTTGATTCACCCCTCCACTTT.

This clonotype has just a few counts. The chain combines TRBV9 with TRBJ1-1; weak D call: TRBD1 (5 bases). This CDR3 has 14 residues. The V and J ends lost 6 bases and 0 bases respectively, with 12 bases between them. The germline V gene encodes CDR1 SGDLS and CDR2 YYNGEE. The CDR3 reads CASTLTGMNTEAFF. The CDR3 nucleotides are TGTGCCAGCACCCTTACAGGTATGAACACTGAAGCTTTCTTT.

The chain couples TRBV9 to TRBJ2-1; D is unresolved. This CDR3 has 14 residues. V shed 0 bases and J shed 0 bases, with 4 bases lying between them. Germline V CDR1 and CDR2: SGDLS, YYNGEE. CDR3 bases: TGTGCCAGCAGCGTAGCGGACTCCTACAATGAGCAGTTCTTC. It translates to CASSVADSYNEQFF.

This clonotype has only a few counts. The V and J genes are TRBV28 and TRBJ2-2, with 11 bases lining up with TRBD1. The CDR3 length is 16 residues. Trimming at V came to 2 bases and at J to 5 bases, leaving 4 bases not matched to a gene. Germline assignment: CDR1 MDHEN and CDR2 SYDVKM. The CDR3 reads CASSLMGQGETGELFF. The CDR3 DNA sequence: TGTGCCAGCAGTTTAATGGGACAGGGGGAAACCGGGGAGCTGTTTTTT.

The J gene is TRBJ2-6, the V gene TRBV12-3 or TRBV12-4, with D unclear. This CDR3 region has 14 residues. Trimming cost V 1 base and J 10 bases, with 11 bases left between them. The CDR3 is CASSLGPFGNVLTF. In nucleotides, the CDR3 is TGTGCCAGCAGTTTAGGGCCCTTCGGGAACGTCCTGACTTTC.

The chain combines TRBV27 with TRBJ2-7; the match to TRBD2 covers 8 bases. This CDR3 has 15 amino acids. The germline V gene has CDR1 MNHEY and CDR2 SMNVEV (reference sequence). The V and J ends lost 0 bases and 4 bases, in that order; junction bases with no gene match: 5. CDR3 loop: CASSLSPGGFYEQYF. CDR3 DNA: TGTGCCAGCAGTTTATCCCCGGGAGGGTTTTACGAGCAGTACTTC.

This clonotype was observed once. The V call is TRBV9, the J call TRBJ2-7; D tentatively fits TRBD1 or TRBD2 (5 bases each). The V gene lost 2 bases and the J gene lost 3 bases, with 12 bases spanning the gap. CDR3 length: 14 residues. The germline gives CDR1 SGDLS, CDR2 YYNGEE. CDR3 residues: CASSVGTEVYEQYF. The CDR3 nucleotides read TGTGCCAGCAGCGTCGGGACCGAAGTCTACGAGCAGTACTTC.

CDR3 nucleotide sequence: TGTGCCAGCAGTCCCCAGGGGACTAGGGAAGAGACCCAGTACTTC. Amino acids: CASSPQGTREETQYF. V gene TRBV12-3 or TRBV12-4 combines with J gene TRBJ2-5; TRBD2 agrees at 8 bases. J lost 3 bases, V lost 5 bases, and 8 bases had no gene match. CDR3 size: 15 residues.

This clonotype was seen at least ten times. CDR3 bases: TGTGCCAGCAGTTTGCAACTAGCGGGAGTAGAAGAGACCCAGTACTTC. Translated, it gives CASSLQLAGVEETQYF. The chain couples TRBV6-5 to TRBJ2-5; TRBD2 agrees at 11 bases. The germline CDR1 and CDR2 sequences are MNHEY and SVGAGI. V was clipped by 4 bases and J by 3 bases; unmatched bases: 7. This CDR3 comprises 16 residues.